The 20 T cell receptor beta chains listed next were all sequenced from one sample in a study of blood T cell repertoires in COVID-19. Using immunoSEQ multiplex PCR, the repertoire was profiled, and TCRdb retains in-frame clones only, with some absent. The table shows 140,000 to 150,000 clones, with over 80% occurring only once. The sample was peripheral blood. The receptors stem from a woman aged 50 to 60 with acute or convalescent COVID-19.

The V and J genes are TRBV6-5 and TRBJ1-5; no clear D gene. The CDR3 has 14 amino acids. Trimming took off 2 bases at V and 2 bases at J, with 7 bases between the two ends. The germline V gene has CDR1 MNHEY and CDR2 SVGAGI. The CDR3 DNA is TGTGCCAGCAGTTACGGCGGGCGCAATCAGCCCCAGCATTTT. It is translated as CASSYGGRNQPQHF.

This clone was picked up a small number of times. The gene calls are TRBV6-5 and TRBJ1-4, with 8 positions matching TRBD1. The germline V gene has CDR1 MNHEY and CDR2 SVGAGI. This CDR3 contains 15 residues. Losses at the gene ends were 5 bases for V and 6 bases for J; bases not matched to a gene: 8. CDR3 sequence (DNA): TGTGCCAGCAGTCTACCCGGGACAGGTGATGAAAAACTGTTTTTT. Translated: CASSLPGTGDEKLFF.

This sequence joins TRBV7-9 and TRBJ2-2, with 8 nucleotides matching TRBD2. Germline loops: CDR1 SEHNR, CDR2 FQNEAQ (reference sequence). V was clipped by 7 bases and J by 3 bases; unmatched bases: 4. This CDR3 spans 14 amino acids. Written as DNA, the CDR3 is TGTGCCAGCAACCTTAGCGGGGACACCGGGGAGCTGTTTTTT. Translation: CASNLSGDTGELFF.

The V gene is TRBV5-8, the J gene TRBJ1-4; TRBD1 aligns across 7 bases. The CDR3 length is 18 residues. Per germline, CDR1 SGHTS and CDR2 YDEGEE. V shed 0 bases, J shed 0 bases, and the junction held 8 bases outside the gene matches. CDR3 DNA sequence: TGTGCCAGCAGCTTGGTGTCAGGGGGAATAGCAACTAATGAAAAACTGTTTTTT. Translated, it gives CASSLVSGGIATNEKLFF.

The CDR3 reads CASSSGTRNTGELFF. CDR3 bases: TGCGCCAGCAGCTCCGGGACTAGGAACACCGGGGAGCTGTTTTTT. This chain joins TRBV5-1 and TRBJ2-2; the match to TRBD2 covers 8 bases. The CDR3 extends over 15 amino acids. CDR1 is SGHRS and CDR2 is YFSETQ in the germline V gene. Trimming took 3 bases from V and 1 from J; bases not matched to a gene: 2. The variable domain in full, completed from reference TRBV5-1 and TRBJ2-2, reads KAGVTQTPRYLIKTRGQQVTLSCSPISGHRSVSWYQQTPGQGLQFLFEYFSETQRNKGNFPGRFSGRQFSNSRSEMNVSTLELGDSALYLCASSSGTRNTGELFFGEGSRLTVL.

CDR3 nucleotides: TGTGCCAGCTCACCACCCCTAGCGGCCTACTACAATGAGCAGTTCTTC. Translation: CASSPPLAAYYNEQFF. V is TRBV18 and J is TRBJ2-1; 7 bases map to TRBD2. V lost 0 bases, J lost 3 bases, and 5 bases stayed unmatched. Germline V CDR1 and CDR2: KGHSH, LQKENI. The CDR3 runs 16 residues. Supplemented by reference TRBV18 and TRBJ2-1, the full variable domain reads NAGVMQNPRHLVRRRGQEARLRCSPMKGHSHVYWYRQLPEEGLKFMVYLQKENIIDESGMPKERFSAEFPKEGPSILRIQQVVRGDSAAYFCASSPPLAAYYNEQFFGPGTRLTVL.

This clone was detected only a few times. V gene TRBV5-1 combines with J gene TRBJ2-1; D unresolved. The germline CDR1 and CDR2 sequences are SGHRS and YFSETQ. V lost 0 bases and J lost 5, with 6 bases in between. There are 13 residues in the CDR3. As DNA, the CDR3 is TGCGCCAGCAGCTTGGTCACAAACAATGAGCAGTTCTTC. It translates to CASSLVTNNEQFF. Complete variable domain (other parts from reference TRBV5-1 and TRBJ2-1): KAGVTQTPRYLIKTRGQQVTLSCSPISGHRSVSWYQQTPGQGLQFLFEYFSETQRNKGNFPGRFSGRQFSNSRSEMNVSTLELGDSALYLCASSLVTNNEQFFGPGTRLTVL.

The rearrangement uses TRBV7-2 and TRBJ2-7, with TRBD1 identical over 12 bases. After removal of 5 bases from V and 9 bases from J, the junction contained 2 bases not matched to a gene. CDR1 is SGHTA, CDR2 FQGNSA, per germline. The CDR3 sequence is 12 residues long. The chain's CDR3 is CASSRDRGPQYF. The DNA for the CDR3 is TGTGCCAGCAGCCGGGACAGGGGGCCGCAGTACTTC.

This CDR3 is CASSPIFVGQARLEGDEAFF. The DNA of the CDR3 is TGTGCCAGCAGCCCCATCTTTGTCGGACAGGCTCGCCTGGAGGGGGATGAAGCTTTCTTT. This chain joins TRBV3-1 (or the pseudogene TRBV3-2) and TRBJ1-1; 7 bases line up with TRBD1. The CDR3 is 20 residues long. CDR1 is LGHDT and CDR2 is YNNKEL in the germline V gene (reference sequence). The V segment lost 4 bases and the J segment 7 bases; nucleotides outside the gene matches: 27.

The chain carries TRBV3-1 (or the pseudogene TRBV3-2) and TRBJ1-3; D gene unclear. Germline CDR1 LGHDT, CDR2 YNNKEL (reference sequence). This CDR3 is 15 amino acids long. Deletions cut 4 bases from V and 3 bases from J, with 13 bases between. CDR3 sequence reads: CASSPQRGVGNTIYF. The CDR3, as DNA: TGTGCCAGCAGCCCTCAGCGGGGTGTTGGAAACACCATATATTTT.

The V gene is TRBV13, the J gene TRBJ1-3, with D unclear. In germline, CDR1 is PRHDT, CDR2 FYEKMQ (reference sequence). The V and J ends lost 4 bases and 4 bases respectively, with 5 bases between them. This CDR3 has 12 residues. The CDR3 DNA reads as TGTGCCAGCAGCTCTGAGGGAAACACCATATATTTT. Translation: CASSSEGNTIYF.

This chain joins TRBV19 and TRBJ2-3; TRBD2 aligns across 7 bases. The CDR3 runs to 15 residues. V trimming: 4 bases; J trimming: 1 base; junction bases outside the gene matches: 5. The germline gives CDR1 LNHDA, CDR2 SQIVND (reference sequence). The CDR3 DNA is TGTGCCAGTAGTAGTCTAGCGGACGGCACAGATACGCAGTATTTT. This codes for CASSSLADGTDTQYF.

Concerning this clone itself: The sample contains more than one DNA sequence encoding this CDR3. The V call is TRBV9, the J call TRBJ2-6; D possibly corresponds to TRBD1 (6 bases). The CDR3 totals 16 residues. The V and J ends lost 4 bases and 0 bases respectively, with 11 bases between them. Germline V gives CDR1 SGDLS, CDR2 YYNGEE. The DNA of the CDR3 is TGTGCCAGCAGCTCCGACAGGAGCTCTGGGGCCAACGTCCTGACTTTC. Its protein is CASSSDRSSGANVLTF.

This clone is a singleton in its sample. V and J are TRBV10-3 and TRBJ1-5; maybe TRBD1 (6 bases). In germline, CDR1 is ENHRY, CDR2 SYGVKD. The CDR3 has 13 residues. Trimming removed 6 bases at V and 6 bases at J, with 12 bases between. In DNA, the CDR3 is TGTGCCATCAGAGAACAGGGAAGTCAGCCCCAGCATTTT. It yields the protein CAIREQGSQPQHF.

This clone was detected only once. The chain joins TRBV30 to TRBJ1-2; 7 bases fit TRBD1. V was pared by 2 bases and J by 2 bases, with 5 bases of the junction left unmatched. This CDR3 comprises 14 residues. Germline V lookup: CDR1 GTSNPN, CDR2 SVGIG (reference sequence). In DNA, the CDR3 is TGTGCCTGGAGTTCGACAGGGATGAACTATGGCTACACCTTC. This translates into CAWSSTGMNYGYTF.

The rearrangement links TRBV7-2 to TRBJ2-5; possibly TRBD2 for D (6 bases). With 2 bases removed from V and 7 bases from J, the gap between germline ends came to 11 bases. The CDR3 sequence is 13 residues long. Germline loops: CDR1 SGHTA, CDR2 FQGNSA. The CDR3 region has the DNA TGTGCCAGCAGCTTAAATAGCGGTGGGACCCAGTACTTC. Its translation: CASSLNSGGTQYF.

The V and J genes are TRBV24-1 and TRBJ2-2, with D perhaps matching TRBD2 (5 bases). The length of the CDR3 is 12 residues. V lost 8 bases to trimming and J lost 6 bases, with 9 bases between them. CDR1 is KGHDR and CDR2 is SFDVKD in the germline V gene. The CDR3 is CATTGLAGELFF. DNA for the CDR3: TGTGCCACCACGGGGTTGGCCGGGGAGCTGTTTTTT.

The chain employs TRBV3-1 (or the pseudogene TRBV3-2) and TRBJ2-7; 9 nucleotides agree with TRBD2. The CDR3 has 15 residues. J was trimmed by 0 bases and V by 2 bases; bases with no gene match: 2. CDR1 LGHDT and CDR2 YNNKEL come from the germline V gene (reference sequence). CDR3: CASSQLAGSSYEQYF. In nucleotides, the CDR3 is TGTGCCAGCAGCCAACTAGCGGGGAGCTCCTACGAGCAGTACTTC.

The table lists this clone with a count of one. The genes are TRBV28 and TRBJ2-1; D gene unclear. This CDR3 comprises 11 residues. Trimming cost V 3 bases and J 11 bases, with 8 bases left between them. Germline-derived CDR1 and CDR2 are MDHEN and SYDVKM. The CDR3 is CASSLAAQQFF. The CDR3 DNA reads as TGTGCCAGCAGTTTGGCCGCCCAGCAGTTCTTC.

The chain is built from TRBV9 and TRBJ1-5, with D unresolved. The CDR3 runs to 14 residues. Germline V gives CDR1 SGDLS, CDR2 YYNGEE. Between the trimmed V and J ends, which lost 3 bases and 0 bases, there was a span of 7 bases. The CDR3 is CASSASYSNQPQHF. The CDR3 nucleotides are TGTGCCAGCAGCGCGAGTTATAGCAATCAGCCCCAGCATTTT.